Listed below are T cell receptor beta chains from one sample, sequenced in a study of blood T cells in healthy people across ages. A single record per CDR3 protein comes from TCRdb applying MiXCR to the 5' RACE reads. The data hold fewer than 1,000,000 distinct CDR3 sequences, with 40% to 50% observed a single time. The sequencing sample was made of blood. These receptors all stem from a man aged 55 to 70 in good health. Both conserved end residues are part of each CDR3. The D gene is left open where the match is weak. Clone sizes are given selectively: once, few, many, or a class where the clone is expanded.

d_gene: TRBD2
j_gene: TRBJ2-1
v_gene: TRBV7-2
abundance: -
CDR3nt: TGTGCCAGCAGCTTAGTCTCCCTAGCGGGCGGGAGCTCCTACAATGAGCAGTTCTTC
CDR3aa: CASSLVSLAGGSSYNEQFF

d_gene: -
j_gene: TRBJ2-3
v_gene: TRBV7-9
abundance: -
CDR3nt: TGTGCCAGCAGCTTAGATACGGGGGTAAGCACAGATACGCAGTATTTT
CDR3aa: CASSLDTGVSTDTQYF

d_gene: TRBD1
j_gene: TRBJ1-6
v_gene: TRBV7-2
abundance: once
CDR3nt: TGTGCCAGCAGCTTGTGGACAGGGGACAGAGCGGGCTCCTATAATTCACCCCTCCACTTT
CDR3aa: CASSLWTGDRAGSYNSPLHF

d_gene: -
j_gene: TRBJ1-1
v_gene: TRBV7-9
abundance: once
CDR3nt: TGTGCCAGCAGCCCACCCGGCGGGAGCGCCTACACTGAAGCTTTCTTT
CDR3aa: CASSPPGGSAYTEAFF

d_gene: TRBD1
j_gene: TRBJ1-5
v_gene: TRBV6-1
abundance: few
CDR3nt: TGTGCCAGCAGGCCAAAGGGACAGGGGAATCAGCCCCAGCATTTT
CDR3aa: CASRPKGQGNQPQHF

d_gene: -
j_gene: TRBJ2-3
v_gene: TRBV24-1
abundance: -
CDR3nt: TGTGCCACCAGTGGCGGGCTCACAGATACGCAGTATTTT
CDR3aa: CATSGGLTDTQYF

d_gene: -
j_gene: TRBJ1-2
v_gene: TRBV21-1
abundance: -
CDR3nt: TGTGCCAGCAGCAAAGCAGGGGAGGGCTATGGCTACACCTTC
CDR3aa: CASSKAGEGYGYTF

d_gene: TRBD2
j_gene: TRBJ2-4
v_gene: TRBV7-2
abundance: few
CDR3nt: TGTGCCAGCAGCTTAGAAGCGGCGGGGGTAGCCAAAAACATTCAGTACTTC
CDR3aa: CASSLEAAGVAKNIQYF

d_gene: -
j_gene: TRBJ2-5
v_gene: TRBV6-1
abundance: -
CDR3nt: TGTGCCAGCAGTGAGAATAAGGAGACCCAGTACTTC
CDR3aa: CASSENKETQYF

d_gene: -
j_gene: TRBJ2-5
v_gene: TRBV13
abundance: -
CDR3nt: TGTGCCAGCAGCTTAGTGCCCTCCGGGGAGCAGTACTTC
CDR3aa: CASSLVPSGEQYF

d_gene: -
j_gene: TRBJ2-2
v_gene: TRBV10-3
abundance: -
CDR3nt: TGTGCCATCAGTGGGCAGAACACCGGGGAGCTGTTTTTT
CDR3aa: CAISGQNTGELFF

d_gene: -
j_gene: TRBJ1-4
v_gene: TRBV14
abundance: -
CDR3nt: TGTGCCAGCAGCCAGAACCTAAGGGCTGAAAAACTGTTTTTT
CDR3aa: CASSQNLRAEKLFF

d_gene: -
j_gene: TRBJ2-7
v_gene: TRBV20-1
abundance: few
CDR3nt: TGCAGTGCTACCAGGGAAACCTACGAGCAGTACTTC
CDR3aa: CSATRETYEQYF

d_gene: TRBD1
j_gene: TRBJ2-7
v_gene: TRBV6-2/TRBV6-3
abundance: -
CDR3nt: TGTGCCATCTCCCACGGGACAGGGGGCAGGAACGAGCAGTACTTC
CDR3aa: CAISHGTGGRNEQYF